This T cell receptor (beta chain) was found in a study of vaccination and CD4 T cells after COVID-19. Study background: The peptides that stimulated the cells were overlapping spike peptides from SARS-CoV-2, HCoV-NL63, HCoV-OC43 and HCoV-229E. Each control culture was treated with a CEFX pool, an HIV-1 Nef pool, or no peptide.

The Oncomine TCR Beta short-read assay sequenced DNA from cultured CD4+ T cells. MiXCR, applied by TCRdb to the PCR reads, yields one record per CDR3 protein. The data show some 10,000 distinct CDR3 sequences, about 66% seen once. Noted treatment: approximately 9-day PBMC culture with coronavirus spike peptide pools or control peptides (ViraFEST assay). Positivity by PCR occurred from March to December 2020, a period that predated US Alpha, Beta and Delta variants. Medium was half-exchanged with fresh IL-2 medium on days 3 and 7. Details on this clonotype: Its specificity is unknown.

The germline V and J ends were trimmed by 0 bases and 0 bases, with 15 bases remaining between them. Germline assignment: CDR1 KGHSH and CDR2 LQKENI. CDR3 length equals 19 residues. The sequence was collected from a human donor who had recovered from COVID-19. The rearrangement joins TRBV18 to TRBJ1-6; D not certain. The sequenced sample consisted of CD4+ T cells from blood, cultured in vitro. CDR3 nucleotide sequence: TGTGCCAGCTCACCACCTACGGGCGCCCGGGGCTCCTATAATTCACCCCTCCACTTT. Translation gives CASSPPTGARGSYNSPLHF.